This T cell receptor (beta chain) appears in the sequencing data of a study of beta chain features in type 1 diabetes. Study-level background: In all, around 100,000,000 sorted cells from all samples were analyzed. Overall study findings and caveats: The naive, central memory and Treg TCRB repertoires showed an apparent similarity that was greater among patients than among healthy donors. Since sequencing was performed on cDNA, cells with high TCR expression could be over-represented.

Expressed TCRB transcripts got sequenced, as all isolated RNA was reverse transcribed. The data were produced by immunoSEQ multiplex PCR, yet TCRdb's version contains in-frame clones alone and is incomplete. The sample shows 900,000 or so clones, roughly 15% of them seen only once. This clone was counted a few times. Antigen: not known. Germline CDR1 and CDR2: MNHNY and SVGAGI (reference sequence). The CDR3 is 14 amino acids. The V gene lost 4 bases and the J gene lost 6 bases, with 16 bases spanning the gap. The V gene is TRBV6-6, the J gene TRBJ2-7; D not certain. Sequencing was performed on naive CD4+ T cells from blood. The sequence was obtained from a woman aged 18-35 years in good health. CDR3 DNA: TGTGCCAGCAGTTTGACCTACGCGACTCCCGAGCAGTACTTC. Protein sequence: CASSLTYATPEQYF.